This T cell receptor beta chain was recorded in a study of post-analysis software for immune sequencing data. Study-wide results and caveats: Four or five TRBV segments were more frequent in patients than controls; TRBV5-6, TRBV5-1 and TRBV20-1 belonged to this group.

This clonotype has a handful of counts. The target antigen is unknown. TCR beta libraries were prepared from cDNA with unique molecular identifiers. TCRdb independently ran MiXCR on the PCR reads; one entry per CDR3 protein. The table records 380,000 or so distinct CDR3 sequences, less than 40% of them present only once. The germline V and J ends were trimmed by 4 bases and 2 bases, with 16 bases remaining between them. There are 16 residues in the CDR3. Germline V lookup: CDR1 MGHRA, CDR2 YSYEKL. Sequenced input: blood. This chain links TRBV4-1 with TRBJ2-3; D assignment may be TRBD1 or TRBD2 (5 bases each). The receptor comes from a girl aged 10 to 17 with multiple sclerosis. CDR3 amino acids: CASSRPTGTLTDTQYF. The CDR3 region has the DNA TGCGCCAGCAGCCGACCAACCGGGACCCTCACAGATACGCAGTATTTT.